This T cell receptor (beta chain) was captured by sequencing in a study of T-cell reconstitution after alpha-beta-depleted transplantation in children. This sample's TCRbeta library carried unique molecular identifier barcodes. TCRdb used MiXCR to reprocess the PCR reads, holding one entry per CDR3 protein. This table has 490,000 or so distinct CDR3 sequences, around an eighth appearing once. The CDR3 runs to 16 residues. Deletions cut 2 bases from V and 2 bases from J, with 14 bases between. This clonotype was recorded at least ten times. This sequence originates from a human donor who donated a stem cell graft to a child with combined immunodeficiency. Source: PBMCs from the stem cell graft donor, taken from the stem cell graft. The rearrangement uses TRBV12-3 or TRBV12-4 and TRBJ2-3; D gene ambiguous. The CDR3 is CASSLTASPTTDTQYF. Here the CDR3 DNA reads TGTGCCAGCAGTTTAACGGCCTCGCCGACCACAGATACGCAGTATTTT.